The next 8 T cell receptor beta chains were all read from a single sample in a study of blood T cell repertoires in COVID-19. Here immunoSEQ multiplex PCR was the method, and the copy in TCRdb shows in-frame clones only, minus some. The repertoire includes about 220,000 clones, about four fifths of them detected once, and approximately 4% sits in the top ten. Input material: peripheral blood. The source of these receptors is a woman older than 75 with acute or convalescent COVID-19.

The chain recombines TRBV11-2 with TRBJ1-3; 9 nucleotides line up with TRBD1. The length of the CDR3 is 16 residues. The ends lost 1 base at V and 5 bases at J; junction bases unmatched: 6. Germline CDR1 SGHAT, CDR2 FQNNGV. This CDR3 is CASSLGGQGSRNTIYF. As DNA, the CDR3 is TGTGCCAGCAGCTTAGGAGGACAGGGGTCCCGAAACACCATATATTTT. Variable domain in full (rest from reference TRBV11-2 and TRBJ1-3): EAGVAQSPRYKIIEKRQSVAFWCNPISGHATLYWYQQILGQGPKLLIQFQNNGVVDDSQLPKDRFSAERLKGVDSTLKIQPAKLEDSAVYLCASSLGGQGSRNTIYFGEGSWLTVV.

This clone was detected only a few times. The rearrangement uses TRBV2 and TRBJ2-7, with 10 nucleotides matching TRBD1. J was trimmed by 11 bases and V by 6 bases; bases with no gene match: 13. Germline assignment: CDR1 SNHLY and CDR2 FYNNEI. CDR3 length: 14 amino acids. The CDR3 DNA sequence: TGTGCCAGCAGCTACCGGGACAGGGGAGCTCCTGAGTACTTC. Protein product: CASSYRDRGAPEYF.

The chain uses TRBV7-3 and TRBJ1-5; TRBD1 might be the D (6 bases). V gave up 5 bases and J gave up 6 bases, with 14 bases separating them. The CDR3 covers 14 residues. Germline V lookup: CDR1 SGHTA, CDR2 FQGTGA. CDR3 DNA: TGTGCCAGCAGCGCCACGGGGGGCGGTCAGCCCCAGCATTTT. Its translation: CASSATGGGQPQHF.

The rearrangement links TRBV3-1 (or the pseudogene TRBV3-2) to TRBJ2-7; 8 bases align to TRBD2. The junction had 13 bases not matched to a gene; V was cut back by 3 bases and J by 3 bases. The CDR3 has 17 amino acids. CDR1 LGHDT and CDR2 YNNKEL come from the germline V gene (reference sequence). The CDR3 protein is CASSQFGRLAGYYEQYF. The CDR3 DNA follows: TGTGCCAGCAGCCAGTTTGGGAGGCTAGCGGGTTACTACGAGCAGTACTTC.

This chain connects TRBV18 to TRBJ2-1, with 7 positions matching TRBD1. The CDR3 spans 14 residues. The J segment lost 5 bases and the V segment lost 0 bases, leaving 1 base of the junction unmatched. Germline CDR1 is KGHSH and CDR2 is LQKENI. This chain's CDR3 is CASSPPRGNNEQFF. In DNA form, the CDR3 reads TGTGCCAGCTCACCACCCAGGGGGAACAATGAGCAGTTCTTC.

This clone turned up a few times. The gene calls are TRBV5-4 and TRBJ1-2, with 11 bases fitting TRBD1. Germline V gene sequence: CDR1 SGHNT, CDR2 YYREEE (reference sequence). The CDR3 sequence is 14 residues long. Trimming at V came to 3 bases and at J to 6 bases, leaving 4 bases not matched to a gene. The CDR3 DNA reads as TGTGCCAGCAGCTGGGACAGGGGGGAGAATGGCTACACCTTC. Translating it yields CASSWDRGENGYTF. The whole variable domain, remainder taken from reference TRBV5-4 and TRBJ1-2, is ETGVTQSPTHLIKTRGQQVTLRCSSQSGHNTVSWYQQALGQGPQFIFQYYREEENGRGNFPPRFSGLQFPNYSSELNVNALELDDSALYLCASSWDRGENGYTFGSGTRLTVV.

This clone was counted a few times. The V and J genes are TRBV19 and TRBJ1-5; a possible D gene is TRBD1 (6 bases). CDR1 is LNHDA, CDR2 SQIVND, per germline (reference sequence). The CDR3 runs to 14 residues. Trimming took off 10 bases at V and 0 bases at J, with 13 bases between the two ends. Here the CDR3 reads CATNRVFSNQPQHF. In DNA, the CDR3 is TGTGCCACGAACAGGGTTTTTAGCAATCAGCCCCAGCATTTT.

The V gene is TRBV2, the J gene TRBJ1-5; unclear D gene. The CDR3 is 15 residues long. CDR1 is SNHLY and CDR2 is FYNNEI in the germline V gene. Trimming left V 8 bases short and J 0 bases short, with 14 bases between. The CDR3 DNA reads as TGTGCCAGCGATAAGTCCAGACATAGCAATCAGCCCCAGCATTTT. This encodes CASDKSRHSNQPQHF.